Presented here are 29 T cell receptor beta chains from one specimen sequenced in a study of response to subunit inactivated influenza vaccine. TCRdb passed the RT-PCR reads through MiXCR, listing each CDR3 protein once. The sample records under 550,000 distinct CDR3 sequences, 7.6% being singletons. Sequenced material: PBMCs from blood, taken 23 months after vaccination. Receptors originate from a man aged 45-69 years who received an inactivated influenza vaccine.

In its sample, this clonotype was seen many times. This chain joins TRBV12-3 or TRBV12-4 and TRBJ2-1; no clear D. This CDR3 has 13 amino acids. V was pared by 0 bases and J by 6 bases, with 6 bases between. The CDR3 nucleotides read TGTGCCAGCAGTTTAGCGCGTAGCAATGAGCAGTTCTTC. It translates to CASSLARSNEQFF.

This clonotype has a count of ten or more. The CDR3 region is CASSVAVQSEQFF. DNA of the CDR3: TGTGCCAGCAGCGTAGCAGTTCAAAGCGAGCAGTTCTTC. The chain carries TRBV9 and TRBJ2-1; D ambiguous. The V gene's germline CDR1 is SGDLS and CDR2 YYNGEE. The CDR3 spans 13 residues. V dropped 0 bases and J dropped 10 bases, with 11 bases sitting between them.

This clonotype appeared a few times. The chain recombines TRBV6-1 with TRBJ1-1, with D perhaps TRBD1 (5 bases). The CDR3 has 13 amino acids. Germline lookup yields CDR1 MNHNS and CDR2 SASEGT. V gave up 6 bases and J gave up 5 bases, with 13 bases separating them. The CDR3 DNA sequence: TGTGCCAGCAGGGAGCGTGGGGGGACTGAAGCTTTCTTT. Amino acids: CASRERGGTEAFF.

In its sample, this clonotype was seen a few times. CDR3 in DNA: TGTGCCAGCAGTGGTGGCGGATCCTACGAGCAGTACTTC. It specifies CASSGGGSYEQYF. This chain uses TRBV2 with TRBJ2-7; no clear D. V lost 4 bases and J lost 1, with 8 bases in between. The CDR3 has 13 amino acids. The germline V gene has CDR1 SNHLY and CDR2 FYNNEI.

The chain is built from TRBV20-1 and TRBJ2-2; D gene ambiguous. V lost 0 bases and J lost 1, with 6 bases in between. The CDR3 contains 14 residues. CDR1 and CDR2 from the germline V gene are DFQATT and SNEGSKA (reference sequence). As DNA, the CDR3 is TGCAGTGCTAGAGACGACGTGAACACCGGGGAGCTGTTTTTT. Its translation is CSARDDVNTGELFF.

This clonotype was counted a few times. The V gene is TRBV28, the J gene TRBJ2-5; 9 positions match TRBD1. V was pared by 5 bases and J by 2 bases, with 12 bases of the junction left unmatched. This CDR3 has 17 residues. Germline values: CDR1 MDHEN, CDR2 SYDVKM. The CDR3 region has the DNA TGTGCCAGCAGTCATAAAGTTTCGGGACAGGGACAAGAGACCCAGTACTTC. Residues: CASSHKVSGQGQETQYF.

This clonotype was detected many times. The V call is TRBV27, the J call TRBJ2-7; a possible D gene is TRBD2 (5 bases). Per germline, CDR1 MNHEY and CDR2 SMNVEV (reference sequence). The CDR3 sequence is 12 residues long. Deletions cut 5 bases from V and 6 bases from J, with 11 bases between. CDR3 in amino acids: CASSPAGGEQYF. The CDR3 region has the DNA TGTGCCAGCAGTCCCGCCGGAGGCGAGCAGTACTTC.

The chain links TRBV10-3 to TRBJ2-1; D is perhaps TRBD1 (5 bases). CDR1 ENHRY and CDR2 SYGVKD come from the germline V gene. Trimming shortened V by 11 bases and J by 1 base, and 12 bases separated the two germline ends. The CDR3 totals 13 residues. CDR3 nucleotides: TGTGCCTCAACAGGCGTTTCCTACAATGAGCAGTTCTTC. It specifies CASTGVSYNEQFF.

J is TRBJ2-2 and V is TRBV2; D gene uncertain. The CDR3 consists of 12 residues. Trimming shortened V by 6 bases and J by 7 bases, and 9 bases separated the two germline ends. CDR1 and CDR2 (germline): SNHLY, FYNNEI. The CDR3 bases are TGTGCCAGCAGCCGTTGGAACGGGGAGCTGTTTTTT. Its translation: CASSRWNGELFF.

This clonotype was counted many times. The V gene is TRBV27, the J gene TRBJ1-2, with TRBD1 matching over 12 bases. Losses at the gene ends were 6 bases for V and 4 bases for J; bases not matched to a gene: 9. Germline CDR1 MNHEY, CDR2 SMNVEV (reference sequence). The CDR3 consists of 16 residues. CDR3 region: CASSSDPGQGAYGYTF. Here the CDR3 DNA reads TGTGCCAGCAGCTCCGACCCGGGACAGGGGGCCTATGGCTACACCTTC.

The chain couples TRBV27 to TRBJ2-7, with 10 bases aligning to TRBD2. V was clipped by 6 bases and J by 4 bases; unmatched bases: 9. This CDR3 is built from 15 residues. From germline, CDR1 is MNHEY and CDR2 SMNVEV (reference sequence). CDR3 bases: TGTGCCAGCAGAGGTCTAGCGGGGGAGTTTTACGAGCAGTACTTC. Translated, it gives CASRGLAGEFYEQYF.

This clonotype was observed many times. The chain has TRBV9 and TRBJ1-1, with a tentative D call TRBD1 (5 bases). Trimming stripped 3 bases from V and 3 bases from J, with 15 bases between. Germline CDR1 reads SGDLS; CDR2 reads YYNGEE. CDR3 length: 15 residues. In nucleotides, the CDR3 is TGTGCCAGCAGCGGAGCCCGGGGCGGGGACACTGAAGCTTTCTTT. Translating it yields CASSGARGGDTEAFF. Filled out from reference TRBV9 and TRBJ1-1, the complete variable domain reads DSGVTQTPKHLITATGQRVTLRCSPRSGDLSVYWYQQSLDQGLQFLIQYYNGEERAKGNILERFSAQQFPDLHSELNLSSLELGDSALYFCASSGARGGDTEAFFGQGTRLTVV.

This clonotype was seen ten or more times. The chain links TRBV12-3 or TRBV12-4 to TRBJ1-3, with TRBD1 as a possible D gene (6 bases). This CDR3 contains 16 residues. V was trimmed by 3 bases and J by 0 bases, leaving 12 bases between them. The CDR3, as DNA: TGTGCCAGCAGTTTTGGGGGGGCTAGCTCTGGAAACACCATATATTTT. This gives the protein CASSFGGASSGNTIYF.

V is TRBV20-1 and J is TRBJ2-5; perhaps TRBD2 as D (6 bases). V was clipped by 2 bases and J by 5 bases, with 15 bases between them. The CDR3 runs 14 residues. CDR1 is DFQATT, CDR2 SNEGSKA, per germline (reference sequence). Written as DNA, the CDR3 is TGCAGTGCTAGATATGGGCGGGGTAGGGAGACCCAGTACTTC. Its translation is CSARYGRGRETQYF.

This clonotype was counted between two and nine times. The CDR3: CASTPAGPPYNEQFF. The CDR3 region has the DNA TGTGCCAGCACCCCGGCCGGACCGCCCTACAATGAGCAGTTCTTC. The chain joins TRBV14 to TRBJ2-1; D remains unclear. CDR1 SGHDN and CDR2 FVKESK come from the germline V gene. The CDR3 extends over 15 amino acids. Trimming stripped 7 bases from V and 2 bases from J, with 15 bases between.

There are a few counts of this clonotype. V is TRBV5-1 and J is TRBJ2-7; D is perhaps TRBD2 (5 bases). The CDR3 is made up of 16 amino acids. The germline gives CDR1 SGHRS, CDR2 YFSETQ. Trimming stripped 4 bases from V and 3 bases from J, with 20 bases between. The CDR3 reads CASSPQSLASYYEQYF. The CDR3, as DNA: TGCGCCAGCAGCCCCCAGAGTTTAGCGAGTTACTACGAGCAGTACTTC.

This clonotype turned up a few times. V is TRBV3-1 and J is TRBJ2-1; tentatively, D is TRBD1 or TRBD2 (5 bases each). Germline V gene data show CDR1 as LGHDT and CDR2 as YNNKEL (reference sequence). The V gene lost 11 bases and the J gene lost 4 bases, with 12 bases spanning the gap. The CDR3 is made up of 12 amino acids. CDR3 loop: CASGLSYNEQFF. The CDR3 DNA sequence: TGTGCCTCGGGGCTATCTTACAATGAGCAGTTCTTC.

This clonotype was seen many times. This chain uses TRBV6-5 with TRBJ2-5; 10 bases agree with TRBD2. The germline V gene has CDR1 MNHEY and CDR2 SVGAGI. V was pared by 0 bases and J by 4 bases, with 8 bases of the junction left unmatched. CDR3 length equals 17 residues. The DNA of the CDR3 is TGTGCCAGCAGTTACTCGAGTAGCGGGAGGTACGCAGAGACCCAGTACTTC. Amino acid sequence: CASSYSSSGRYAETQYF.

This clonotype came up many times. The chain recombines TRBV24-1 with TRBJ2-1; D unclear. CDR3 length equals 15 residues. With 0 bases removed from V and 8 bases from J, the gap between germline ends came to 13 bases. Germline values: CDR1 KGHDR, CDR2 SFDVKD. CDR3 residues: CATSDLRSSMDEQFF. The CDR3 bases are TGTGCCACCAGTGATTTGCGTTCTAGTATGGATGAGCAGTTCTTC.

This clonotype was detected a few times. The genes are TRBV7-3 and TRBJ1-1; D is unclear. The length of the CDR3 is 15 residues. Trimming shortened V by 0 bases and J by 0 bases, and 8 bases separated the two germline ends. CDR1 and CDR2 from the germline V gene are SGHTA and FQGTGA. CDR3 in amino acids: CASSLTPQMNTEAFF. The CDR3 DNA is TGTGCCAGCAGCTTAACACCCCAGATGAACACTGAAGCTTTCTTT.

The gene calls are TRBV5-6 and TRBJ1-1; D gene unclear. The germline V gene encodes CDR1 SGHDT and CDR2 YYEEEE. CDR3 length equals 14 residues. Trimming shortened V by 2 bases and J by 8 bases, and 16 bases separated the two germline ends. CDR3 loop: CASSLDTVRLEAFF. The CDR3 nucleotides are TGTGCCAGCAGCTTAGACACTGTCCGGTTGGAAGCTTTCTTT.

At least ten counts were recorded for this clonotype. The chain links TRBV20-1 to TRBJ2-4; TRBD2 agrees at 9 bases. The germline CDR1 and CDR2 sequences are DFQATT and SNEGSKA (reference sequence). J was trimmed by 4 bases and V by 3 bases; bases with no gene match: 7. The length of the CDR3 is 15 residues. CDR3 coding DNA: TGCAGTGCTAGTCCAGCGGGGGGAGGAAAAAACATTCAGTACTTC. It codes for CSASPAGGGKNIQYF.

V and J are TRBV9 and TRBJ2-7; no definite D call. The V gene lost 3 bases and the J gene lost 12 bases, with 16 bases spanning the gap. This CDR3 comprises 12 residues. Per the germline V gene, CDR1 is SGDLS and CDR2 is YYNGEE. The CDR3 nucleotides read TGTGCCAGCAGCGCCTCTACTACACCGCTGTACTTC. The encoded protein is CASSASTTPLYF.

In its sample, this clonotype was seen a few times. The chain has TRBV7-2 and TRBJ2-3; TRBD2 matches at 10 bases. Germline CDR1 and CDR2: SGHTA and FQGNSA. The V gene end was trimmed by 1 base and the J gene end by 6 bases; junction bases not matched to a gene: 7. This CDR3 is 16 amino acids long. The CDR3 DNA is TGTGCCAGCAGCTTAGTCCCTAGCGGGGGTCGGGATACGCAGTATTTT. Residues: CASSLVPSGGRDTQYF.

The CDR3 DNA sequence: TGTGCCAGTAGTATTCTAGCCGGCACAGATACGCAGTATTTT. It encodes CASSILAGTDTQYF. This rearrangement joins TRBV19 to TRBJ2-3; D may be TRBD2 (5 bases). The CDR3 extends over 14 amino acids. V lost 3 bases, J lost 1 base, and 8 bases lay in between. The germline V gene has CDR1 LNHDA and CDR2 SQIVND (reference sequence).

This clonotype was observed a few times. V and J are TRBV20-1 and TRBJ2-3, with 7 nucleotides matching TRBD1. V gave up 1 base and J gave up 1 base; unmatched junction bases: 5. Germline V CDR1 and CDR2: DFQATT, SNEGSKA (reference sequence). The CDR3 loop spans 15 amino acids. CDR3 in amino acids: CSARAPDRGTDTQYF. DNA for the CDR3: TGCAGTGCTAGAGCCCCCGACAGGGGCACAGATACGCAGTATTTT.

This clonotype was seen ten or more times. V is TRBV5-1 and J is TRBJ1-1; 7 bases line up with TRBD1. This CDR3 comprises 15 residues. V lost 4 bases and J lost 5; bases outside the gene matches: 11. The germline V gene encodes CDR1 SGHRS and CDR2 YFSETQ. CDR3 amino acids: CASSIGTVEGTEAFF. The CDR3 DNA is TGCGCCAGCAGCATAGGGACAGTCGAAGGGACTGAAGCTTTCTTT.

The chain joins TRBV5-5 to TRBJ2-2, with D perhaps TRBD2 (6 bases). This CDR3 contains 17 residues. V was clipped by 4 bases and J by 0 bases, with 16 bases between them. Germline V gives CDR1 SGHKS, CDR2 YYEKEE (reference sequence). The CDR3 sequence: CASSGATGTSNTGELFF. In DNA form, the CDR3 reads TGTGCCAGCAGCGGTGCGACGGGGACTTCGAACACCGGGGAGCTGTTTTTT.

J is TRBJ1-2 and V is TRBV7-3; possibly TRBD1 for D (5 bases). V was shortened by 5 bases and J by 1 base, with 17 bases between the two germline ends. The germline V gene has CDR1 SGHTA and CDR2 FQGTGA. The CDR3 runs to 16 residues. The CDR3, as DNA: TGTGCCAGCAGCCCGCATAGCGGGGGGGTTAACTATGGCTACACCTTC. Its translation: CASSPHSGGVNYGYTF.